A selection of T cell receptor beta chains follows, all from one sample in a study of long-term antiretroviral therapy in people with HIV. Here immunoSEQ multiplex PCR was the method, and the copy in TCRdb shows in-frame clones only, minus some. The sample records roughly 25,000 clones, roughly 87% being singletons. The material was unsorted PBMCs, obtained 0.4 years after starting antiretroviral therapy. These receptors all come from a man in his forties or fifties with HIV. Each CDR3 is given with its conserved first and last residue. A D gene is named only where the DNA matches it firmly. The listing skips clone size in some rows; elsewhere it reads once, few, many or a size class.

d_call	v_call	j_call	clone_size	cdr3_nt	cdr3_aa
-	TRBV9	TRBJ2-1	-	TGTGCCAGCAGCGTAAGGGGGGGCAATGAGCAGTTCTTC	CASSVRGGNEQFF
-	TRBV5-1	TRBJ1-2	-	TGCGCCAGCAGCTTGGCCCCCGAGGGGGGCTATGGCTACACCTTC	CASSLAPEGGYGYTF
-	TRBV9	TRBJ1-5	-	TGTGCCAGCAGCCTAAAGGGGAATAGCAATCAGCCCCAGCATTTT	CASSLKGNSNQPQHF
-	TRBV19	TRBJ1-4	-	TGTGCCAGTAGTACGCGTAGGACAGTGAGTGGTGAAAAACTGTTTTTT	CASSTRRTVSGEKLFF
-	TRBV28	TRBJ1-2	-	TGTGCCAGCAGCGAGACAGGACGCGGACCTAGTTTTGGCTACACCTTC	CASSETGRGPSFGYTF
TRBD1	TRBV15	TRBJ1-2	-	TGTGCCACCAGCAGAGGTCGGGCAGGGGGTTATGGCTACACCTTC	CATSRGRAGGYGYTF
-	TRBV21-1	TRBJ1-4	-	TGTGCCAGCATCCCTACAGGGACGCATGAAAAACTGTTTTTT	CASIPTGTHEKLFF
-	TRBV28	TRBJ2-5	-	TGTGCAGCTACGGAGGGGGCGGCCACCGAGACCCAGTACTTC	CAATEGAATETQYF
-	TRBV7-8	TRBJ1-2	-	TGTGCCAGCAGCTTAGGGCCGGGTTATGGCTACACCTTC	CASSLGPGYGYTF
-	TRBV18	TRBJ2-7	-	TGTGCCAGCTCTACTGAGGGCGAGCAGTACTTC	CASSTEGEQYF
TRBD1	TRBV2	TRBJ1-3	-	TGTGCCACTGTACCGGGACAGCGCTCTCTACGCTCTGGAAACACCATATATTTT	CATVPGQRSLRSGNTIYF
-	TRBV7-9	TRBJ2-1	-	TGTGCCAGCAGCCCGCCCGGGACTCTCAACAATGAGCAGTTCTTC	CASSPPGTLNNEQFF
-	TRBV6-4	TRBJ1-6	-	TGTGCCAGCAGTGAAAATCAGGGGAGGCCGATAGACTATAATTCACCCCTCCACTTT	CASSENQGRPIDYNSPLHF
-	TRBV4-1	TRBJ1-3	-	TGCGCCAGCAGCCAAGATTATGGGTACAGGGCCATCTCTGGAAACACCATATATTTT	CASSQDYGYRAISGNTIYF
-	TRBV7-9	TRBJ1-2	once	TGTGCCAGCAGCTTAGTCTCAAATAACTATGGCTACACCTTC	CASSLVSNNYGYTF
-	TRBV6-5	TRBJ2-3	-	TGTGCCAGCAGTCTCACAGCGACAGATACGCAGTATTTT	CASSLTATDTQYF
-	TRBV7-2	TRBJ1-2	once	TGTGCCAGCAGCGTATCCGGGACAAGGGATGGCTACACCTTC	CASSVSGTRDGYTF
-	TRBV7-9	TRBJ1-1	-	TGTGCCAGCAGGGCCAACGGCAACACTGAAGCTTTCTTT	CASRANGNTEAFF
-	TRBV6-1	TRBJ1-1	-	TGTGCCAGCAGTGAATTAAGACGGCTAACTATGAACACTGAAGCTTTCTTT	CASSELRRLTMNTEAFF